This TCR beta chain was retrieved from a study of blood T cell repertoires in COVID-19. Study at large: The United States, Italy and Spain were the sources of the acute and convalescent COVID-19 samples. PBMCs, B-cell-depleted T cells, or T cells provided the cDNA or gDNA that made up the material.

As originally analysed: Nucleated cell number was recorded as an estimate derived from reference gene primer amplification. TCRdb's table, derived via immunoSEQ multiplex PCR, lists solely in-frame clones and lacks some. V, J and clone size are taken as reported in that table, and D and trimming were inferred from the DNA itself. The sample lists fewer than 500,000 clones, roughly 90% occurring once. Germline V gene data show CDR1 as SGHTA and CDR2 as FQGNSA. This CDR3 has 14 amino acids. V was cut by 2 bases and J by 9 bases, with 15 bases left in between. V usage is TRBV7-2 and J usage is TRBJ2-3, with D possibly matching TRBD1 (5 bases). The specimen sequenced was PBMCs or T cells enriched from blood (not recorded which). The source of this sequence is a woman in her twenties or thirties with acute COVID-19. The CDR3, as DNA: TGTGCCAGCAGCTTAACAGGCCAATTAATCACGCAGTATTTT. This sequence encodes CASSLTGQLITQYF.